This TCR beta chain was captured by sequencing in a study of molecular identifiers for immune sequencing clone quantification. The J segment lost 6 bases and the V segment lost 6 bases, leaving 5 bases of the junction unmatched. Germline V gene data show CDR1 as SGHVS and CDR2 as FNYEAQ. The CDR3 is 14 amino acids. TCRdb passed the PCR reads through MiXCR, listing each CDR3 protein once. The sample yields about half a million distinct CDR3 sequences, around 21% seen once. Sorting selected naive CD8 T cells with a CD8+CD4-CCR7+CD45RA+ phenotype. Ten or more counts support this clonotype. The chain carries TRBV7-6 and TRBJ2-4; the match to TRBD1 covers 10 bases. This receptor was identified in a human donor in good health. Some libraries in this study had Jurkat cell RNA spiked in. Sequencing was performed on naive CD8+ T cells from blood, with Jurkat cell RNA spiked in. As for subset: FACS-sorted CD8+CD4-CCR7+CD45RA+ naive T cells. The CDR3 loop reads CASSDRGLGNIQYF. Written as DNA, the CDR3 is TGTGCCAGCAGTGACAGGGGGCTCGGAAACATTCAGTACTTC. Based on the CDR3 plus reference TRBV7-6 and TRBJ2-4, the full variable domain is GAGVSQSPRYKVTKRGQDVALRCDPISGHVSLYWYRQALGQGPEFLTYFNYEAQQDKSGLPNDRFSAERPEGSISTLTIQRTEQRDSAMYRCASSDRGLGNIQYFGAGTRLSVL.